The clone carrying this T cell receptor beta chain was seen more than once but under ten times. Its antigen is as yet unknown. This entry belongs to a study of human T cells and chemical hapten exposure. Whole-study results and caveats: Controls had significantly fewer large CDR3 similarity clusters than were formed by expanded TCRs.

Original handling: Samples had a median of roughly 100,000 TCRs, ranging 23,224 to 690,600. TCRdb recomputed calls from the RACE reads with MiXCR, one row per CDR3 protein. These V and J calls rely on TCRdb rather than the paper's analysis. There are over 95,000 distinct CDR3 sequences in the sample; roughly 12% occur only once, and approximately 2% lies in the top ten. Sample time point: patch test 1, 2 weeks after DPC sensitization. Treatment meaning: therapeutic diphenylcyclopropenone sensitization with weekly scalp DPC. V dropped 5 bases and J dropped 1 base, with 11 bases sitting between them. In germline, CDR1 is MNHEY, CDR2 SVGEGT. This CDR3 comprises 14 residues.

The V and J genes are TRBV6-2 or TRBV6-3 and TRBJ1-1; possibly TRBD1 for D (5 bases). The starting material was whole blood, obtained in connection with sensitization to the hapten diphenylcyclopropenone (DPC). The receptor's source is a woman aged 40 to 50 with alopecia areata. Some clones in this sample may be carry-over from other donors' samples. CDR3 protein: CASSHRGPNTEAFF. The CDR3, as DNA: TGTGCCAGCAGTCACCGGGGCCCGAACACTGAAGCTTTCTTT.